The 3 T cell receptor beta chains below all came from one sample that was sequenced in a study of human T cells and chemical hapten exposure. Indicated time point: patch test 2, 6 weeks after DPC sensitization. Treatment meaning: therapeutic diphenylcyclopropenone sensitization with weekly scalp DPC. TCRdb reprocessed the RACE reads with MiXCR, giving one entry per CDR3 protein. This sample has approximately 85,000 distinct CDR3 sequences, with 10% found just once. The specimen comprised whole blood, sampled in connection with sensitization to the hapten diphenylcyclopropenone (DPC). These receptors all come from a young woman with alopecia areata. Some clones in this sample may be carry-over from other donors' samples.

This clonotype was seen a handful of times. The chain recombines TRBV9 with TRBJ2-2, with D hard to call. This CDR3 spans 15 amino acids. V was cut by 0 bases and J by 5 bases, with 11 bases left in between. Germline loops: CDR1 SGDLS, CDR2 YYNGEE. The CDR3 loop reads CASSVGASLTGELFF. The CDR3 region has the DNA TGTGCCAGCAGCGTAGGGGCCAGTCTGACCGGGGAGCTGTTTTTT.

This clonotype was counted at least ten times. The chain uses TRBV12-3 or TRBV12-4 and TRBJ2-7; D ambiguous. The CDR3 has 13 residues. V lost 5 bases and J lost 2, with 10 bases in between. CDR3: CASSATGPYEQYF. CDR3 nucleotides: TGTGCCAGCAGTGCTACCGGGCCCTACGAGCAGTACTTC.

V gene TRBV6-2 or TRBV6-3 combines with J gene TRBJ2-3; the D gene is possibly TRBD2 (6 bases). CDR1 is MNHEY and CDR2 is SVGEGT in the germline V gene. This CDR3 is built from 14 residues. The V gene lost 2 bases and the J gene lost 8 bases, with 14 bases spanning the gap. The CDR3 DNA reads as TGTGCCAGCAGTTACGCAGCGGGTCGTGGTACGCAGTATTTT. Amino acids: CASSYAAGRGTQYF.